Shown below are 29 T cell receptor beta chains from a single sample sequenced in a study of CD8 T cells in Susac syndrome. Reverse transcription of roughly 0.5 to 1 ug RNA used random hexamers. TCRdb processed the immunoSEQ multiplex PCR reads anew with MiXCR; each CDR3 protein has one entry. The sample lists around 230,000 distinct CDR3 sequences; 90% to 96% were seen once. The specimen sequenced was CD4+ T cells from PBMCs. The receptor source for this set is a human donor with Susac syndrome.

V is TRBV11-2 and J is TRBJ1-5; D not resolved. Germline lookup yields CDR1 SGHAT and CDR2 FQNNGV. CDR3 length: 17 residues. V was clipped by 2 bases and J by 0 bases, with 14 bases between them. In DNA, the CDR3 is TGTGCCAGCAGCTTACCCGCGGTGAGGTATAGCAATCAGCCCCAGCATTTT. Translated, it gives CASSLPAVRYSNQPQHF.

The V call is TRBV29-1, the J call TRBJ1-5, with 9 bases identical to TRBD1. The CDR3 covers 14 residues. Trimming took 6 bases from V and 7 from J; bases not matched to a gene: 10. The germline V gene encodes CDR1 SQVTM and CDR2 ANQGSEA. CDR3 sequence (DNA): TGCAGCGTCCAAAACAGGGGGCATGGGCAGCCCCAGCATTTT. This gives the protein CSVQNRGHGQPQHF.

V is TRBV28 and J is TRBJ2-2; tentative D call: TRBD1 (5 bases). CDR3 length: 16 residues. Trimming removed 3 bases from V and 5 bases from J, with 16 bases in between. Looked up from germline, CDR1 is MDHEN and CDR2 is SYDVKM. The CDR3, as DNA: TGTGCCAGCAGTTTTCCAGGGAACGATCGAACCGGGGAGCTGTTTTTT. As protein: CASSFPGNDRTGELFF.

This chain joins TRBV3-1 and TRBJ2-7, with TRBD2 identical over 9 bases. The junction had 7 bases not matched to a gene; V was cut back by 0 bases and J by 7 bases. The CDR3 sequence is 15 residues long. CDR1 is LGHDT and CDR2 is YNNKEL in the germline V gene (reference sequence). CDR3 bases: TGTGCCAGCAGCCAAGATTTGCTAGCGGGATTTGAGCAGTACTTC. Amino acid sequence: CASSQDLLAGFEQYF.

CDR3 protein: CATSRDRPSGRAYEQFF. CDR3 in DNA: TGTGCCACCAGCAGAGATCGCCCTAGCGGGAGGGCCTATGAGCAGTTCTTC. This rearrangement joins TRBV15 to TRBJ2-1; 12 bases are shared with TRBD2. Germline CDR1 and CDR2: LNHNV and YYDKDF (reference sequence). The V and J ends lost 0 bases and 8 bases, in that order; junction bases with no gene match: 8. The CDR3 sequence is 17 residues long.

The genes are TRBV29-1 and TRBJ2-1; TRBD2 might be the D (5 bases). The CDR3 contains 15 residues. Germline lookup yields CDR1 SQVTM and CDR2 ANQGSEA. Trimming removed 4 bases from V and 7 bases from J, with 20 bases in between. The CDR3 region has the DNA TGCAGCGTTGGGGTCGCGGGCCACCAGTGGAATGAGCAGTTCTTC. It encodes CSVGVAGHQWNEQFF.

The rearrangement joins TRBV11-2 to TRBJ2-7, with a weak D call TRBD1 (7 bases). V lost 6 bases and J lost 6, with 18 bases in between. CDR1 and CDR2 from the germline V gene are SGHAT and FQNNGV. The CDR3 is 14 residues long. CDR3 nucleotides: TGTGCCAGCAGAGGGCGGGACAGAGGGAGCGAGCAGTACTTC. This encodes CASRGRDRGSEQYF. Supplemented by reference TRBV11-2 and TRBJ2-7, the full variable domain reads EAGVAQSPRYKIIEKRQSVAFWCNPISGHATLYWYQQILGQGPKLLIQFQNNGVVDDSQLPKDRFSAERLKGVDSTLKIQPAKLEDSAVYLCASRGRDRGSEQYFGPGTRLTVT.

The chain combines TRBV18 with TRBJ2-7, with 12 bases identical to TRBD1. The germline gives CDR1 KGHSH, CDR2 LQKENI. This CDR3 region has 17 residues. Trimming at V came to 2 bases and at J to 2 bases, leaving 7 bases not matched to a gene. The CDR3 loop is CASSPEGRDRGPYEQYF. CDR3 sequence (DNA): TGTGCCAGCTCACCAGAGGGTCGGGACAGGGGGCCCTACGAGCAGTACTTC. The whole variable domain, remainder taken from reference TRBV18 and TRBJ2-7, is NAGVMQNPRHLVRRRGQEARLRCSPMKGHSHVYWYRQLPEEGLKFMVYLQKENIIDESGMPKERFSAEFPKEGPSILRIQQVVRGDSAAYFCASSPEGRDRGPYEQYFGPGTRLTVT.

The genes are TRBV4-1 and TRBJ1-2, with TRBD1 identical over 9 bases. The V gene's germline CDR1 is MGHRA and CDR2 YSYEKL. This CDR3 contains 15 residues. V trimming: 3 bases; J trimming: 2 bases; junction bases outside the gene matches: 4. The CDR3 DNA reads as TGCGCCAGCAGCCACATTGGGACAGGGAACTATGGCTACACCTTC. As protein: CASSHIGTGNYGYTF.

The genes are TRBV7-9 and TRBJ2-5, with 7 bases matching TRBD1. The germline V gene has CDR1 SEHNR and CDR2 FQNEAQ (reference sequence). The CDR3 is made up of 14 amino acids. Trimming took 5 bases from V and 4 from J; bases not matched to a gene: 7. The CDR3 DNA reads TGTGCCAGCAGCATCCCCGGGACAGTAGAGACCCAGTACTTC. Translated, it gives CASSIPGTVETQYF.

The chain combines TRBV6-5 with TRBJ2-6, with 10 bases that match TRBD2. The J segment lost 4 bases and the V segment lost 4 bases, leaving 13 bases of the junction unmatched. The CDR3 extends over 19 amino acids. CDR1 is MNHEY, CDR2 SVGAGI, per germline. The CDR3 coding sequence is TGTGCCAGCAGTTCCTCTAGCGGGAGAGGTGGAAAGGGGGCCAACGTCCTGACTTTC. This translates into CASSSSSGRGGKGANVLTF.

Only a few counts were recorded for this clonotype. The CDR3 DNA reads TGTGCCAGCAGCCGTCGCACAGATACGCAGTATTTT. Translating it yields CASSRRTDTQYF. The gene calls are TRBV7-3 and TRBJ2-3; D is unclear. V gave up 5 bases and J gave up 1 base, with 4 bases separating them. Germline CDR1 is SGHTA and CDR2 is FQGTGA. This CDR3 has 12 residues.

This rearrangement joins TRBV27 to TRBJ2-6; 8 bases align to TRBD1. This CDR3 is built from 19 residues. The germline V gene has CDR1 MNHEY and CDR2 SMNVEV (reference sequence). The V and J ends lost 5 bases and 0 bases, in that order; junction bases with no gene match: 12. Written as DNA, the CDR3 is TGTGCCAGCAGTCTCCTCTCGACAGGGGTCTCCTCTGGGGCCAACGTCCTGACTTTC. This encodes CASSLLSTGVSSGANVLTF.

This CDR3 reads CASSSPPGLAGYSYEQYF. The CDR3, as DNA: TGTGCCAGCAGTAGTCCCCCCGGACTAGCGGGTTACTCCTACGAGCAGTACTTC. This chain joins TRBV25-1 and TRBJ2-7; the match to TRBD2 covers 11 bases. Germline lookup yields CDR1 MGHDK and CDR2 SYGVNS. This CDR3 comprises 18 residues. With V trimmed by 5 bases and J by 0 bases, 12 bases remained unmatched.

V is TRBV20-1 and J is TRBJ2-1; possibly TRBD2 for D (5 bases). The CDR3 length is 13 residues. Germline V gene sequence: CDR1 DFQATT, CDR2 SNEGSKA (reference sequence). The V end lost 0 bases, the J end lost 5 bases, and 8 bases lay between the germline ends. CDR3 protein: CSARDRGHNEQFF. In DNA form, the CDR3 reads TGCAGTGCTAGAGATCGAGGGCACAATGAGCAGTTCTTC.

V usage is TRBV10-1 and J usage is TRBJ1-2, with D uncertain. The length of the CDR3 is 12 residues. Germline V gives CDR1 WNHNN, CDR2 SYGVQD (reference sequence). V dropped 3 bases and J dropped 5 bases, with 7 bases sitting between them. As DNA, the CDR3 is TGCGCCAGCAGTGACTACGGGTATGGCTACACCTTC. Translating it yields CASSDYGYGYTF.

This chain joins TRBV29-1 and TRBJ2-6, with TRBD1 identical over 9 bases. J was trimmed by 0 bases and V by 6 bases; bases with no gene match: 12. Germline CDR1 and CDR2: SQVTM and ANQGSEA. The CDR3 spans 18 residues. The CDR3 reads CSVGDRAILSSGANVLTF. The CDR3 nucleotides are TGCAGCGTAGGGGACAGGGCCATCCTGAGCTCTGGGGCCAACGTCCTGACTTTC.

The chain carries TRBV15 and TRBJ2-6; D gene ambiguous. This CDR3 comprises 15 residues. Germline CDR1 LNHNV, CDR2 YYDKDF (reference sequence). Trimming pared 1 base from V and 3 bases from J, leaving 7 bases between. The chain's CDR3 is CATSRAPDGANVLTF. DNA for the CDR3: TGTGCCACCAGCAGAGCTCCGGATGGGGCCAACGTCCTGACTTTC.

As for this clonotype: Germline and junction disagree at one end, which may indicate a read error. V is TRBV20-1 and J is TRBJ2-3; 11 bases are shared with TRBD2. The CDR3 runs 14 residues. Germline V CDR1 and CDR2: DFQATT, SNEGSKA (reference sequence). Here the CDR3 DNA reads TGTGGGCTAGCGGGAGGTATGGGAACAGATACGCAGTATTTT. Encoded protein: CGLAGGMGTDTQYF.

The genes are TRBV30 and TRBJ1-2; D call uncertain. Germline CDR1 and CDR2: GTSNPN and SVGIG (reference sequence). V shed 1 base and J shed 5 bases, with 17 bases lying between them. The CDR3 totals 15 residues. The CDR3: CAWSGFATSGYGYTF. CDR3 DNA sequence: TGTGCCTGGAGTGGGTTTGCAACATCGGGTTATGGCTACACCTTC.

This chain joins TRBV4-2 and TRBJ2-5; TRBD2 agrees at 8 bases. After removal of 0 bases from V and 9 bases from J, the junction contained 9 bases not matched to a gene. Looked up from germline, CDR1 is LGHNA and CDR2 is YNFKEQ. The CDR3 is 15 amino acids. The CDR3 bases are TGTGCCAGCAGCCAAGATCTGAGCGGGAGCGGGGCCCAGTACTTC. Its translation: CASSQDLSGSGAQYF.

J is TRBJ2-3 and V is TRBV28, with TRBD1 matching 9 bases. This CDR3 is 15 amino acids long. J gave up 0 bases and V 6 bases, and 4 bases lay outside the gene matches. Germline CDR1 reads MDHEN; CDR2 reads SYDVKM. This chain's CDR3 is CASRGTGSSTDTQYF. The CDR3, as DNA: TGTGCCAGCAGGGGGACAGGGTCTAGCACAGATACGCAGTATTTT.

This clonotype was seen a single time. This sequence joins TRBV6-5 and TRBJ2-2, with D possibly being TRBD2 (5 bases). CDR1 is MNHEY, CDR2 SVGAGI, per germline. The CDR3 is 14 amino acids. V was clipped by 2 bases and J by 5 bases, with 9 bases between them. This CDR3 reads CASSYRRGTGELFF. Written as DNA, the CDR3 is TGTGCCAGCAGTTACCGCCGGGGAACCGGGGAGCTGTTTTTT.

This chain connects TRBV30 to TRBJ2-5; 8 bases are shared with TRBD2. CDR3 length: 11 residues. Germline values: CDR1 GTSNPN, CDR2 SVGIG (reference sequence). With V trimmed by 4 bases and J by 5 bases, 0 bases remained unmatched. The CDR3 here is CAWTSGETQYF. The CDR3, as DNA: TGTGCCTGGACTAGCGGGGAGACCCAGTACTTC. The full variable domain, in which reference TRBV30 and TRBJ2-5 provide the parts outside the CDR3, is SQTIHQWPATLVQPVGSPLSLECTVEGTSNPNLYWYRQAAGRGLQLLFYSVGIGQISSEVPQNLSASRPQDRQFILSSKKLLLSDSGFYLCAWTSGETQYFGPGTRLLVL.

The chain recombines TRBV7-2 with TRBJ2-1; D perhaps matches TRBD2 (6 bases). Germline V gene data show CDR1 as SGHTA and CDR2 as FQGNSA. The CDR3 is 16 residues long. V lost 5 bases and J 7 bases, leaving 21 bases between the germline ends. Here the CDR3 DNA reads TGTGCCAGCAGCCAGCTGCGGGATCCGGCTGGGAATGAGCAGTTCTTC. This gives the protein CASSQLRDPAGNEQFF.

The V and J genes are TRBV7-2 and TRBJ2-5; D remains ambiguous. This CDR3 has 12 amino acids. CDR1 and CDR2 (germline): SGHTA, FQGNSA. Trimming left V 1 base short and J 7 bases short, with 7 bases between. In DNA, the CDR3 is TGTGCCAGCAGCTTAGAGGTCGGGACCCAGTACTTC. The encoded protein is CASSLEVGTQYF.

J is TRBJ2-5 and V is TRBV5-4; D perhaps matches TRBD1 (5 bases). The V gene's germline CDR1 is SGHNT and CDR2 YYREEE (reference sequence). V was cut by 0 bases and J by 2 bases, with 8 bases left in between. CDR3 length: 14 residues. Here the CDR3 DNA reads TGTGCCAGCAGCTTGGAGCAGGGTCAAGAGACCCAGTACTTC. Residues: CASSLEQGQETQYF.

The V gene is TRBV14, the J gene TRBJ2-1, with 13 bases identical to TRBD2. J gave up 1 base and V 6 bases, and 6 bases lay outside the gene matches. This CDR3 is built from 17 residues. Germline lookup yields CDR1 SGHDN and CDR2 FVKESK. The CDR3 region is CASRRTSGSVSYNEQFF. In nucleotides, the CDR3 is TGTGCCAGCAGAAGGACTAGCGGGAGTGTTTCCTACAATGAGCAGTTCTTC. Drawing the rest from reference TRBV14 and TRBJ2-1, the complete variable domain is EAGVTQFPSHSVIEKGQTVTLRCDPISGHDNLYWYRRVMGKEIKFLLHFVKESKQDESGMPNNRFLAERTGGTYSTLKVQPAELEDSGVYFCASRRTSGSVSYNEQFFGPGTRLTVL.

This clonotype was detected only a few times. CDR3 amino acids: CASSRRGTEAFF. As DNA, the CDR3 is TGTGCCAGCAGTCGACGGGGGACTGAAGCTTTCTTT. The chain is built from TRBV27 and TRBJ1-1; TRBD1 might be the D (5 bases). With 5 bases removed from V and 5 bases from J, the gap between germline ends came to 9 bases. The CDR3 contains 12 residues. Per the germline V gene, CDR1 is MNHEY and CDR2 is SMNVEV (reference sequence).